This T cell receptor beta chain was identified during a study of response to subunit inactivated influenza vaccine. This clonotype was seen at least ten times. The V gene's germline CDR1 is MDHEN and CDR2 SYDVKM. This CDR3 has 15 amino acids. V lost 5 bases to trimming and J lost 5 bases; unmatched junction nucleotides: 5. TCRdb analysed the RT-PCR reads with MiXCR anew, one entry per CDR3 protein. Among 500,000 to 700,000 distinct CDR3 sequences listed, under 25% were seen once. These data were also reused for a study on T cells expressing NK-cell markers. That work states: 5'RACE template switching built TCR beta cDNA with unique molecular identifiers. Cells sorted as CD3+CD56+NKG2C+, CD3+CD56+NKG2C- and CD3+CD56-NKG2C+ T cells supplied the TCR beta repertoires. Dominant NKG2C+ clonotypes made up about 1.0-7.0% of CD8+ T cells in 5 or 6 donors. These clonotypes also led the CD3+CD56-NKG2C+ fraction in a handful of donors.

The V gene is TRBV28, the J gene TRBJ1-5; 11 nucleotides align to TRBD1. Source: CD4+ T cells sorted from PBMCs, taken 12 days after vaccination. The receptor was isolated from a man in his forties or fifties who received an inactivated influenza vaccine. CDR3 protein: CASSLGTGGYQPQHF. CDR3 nucleotides: TGTGCCAGCAGTCTAGGGACAGGGGGGTATCAGCCCCAGCATTTT.